The clone carrying this T cell receptor beta chain was counted only a few times. Its antigen is unknown. Germline CDR1 DFQATT, CDR2 SNEGSKA (reference sequence). Germline trimming cut 0 bases from V and 0 bases from J; bases unmatched to any gene: 8. The CDR3 totals 17 residues. Making TCR cDNA involved 5'RACE template switching, which added UMIs and a universal primer site. One entry per CDR3 protein results from TCRdb running MiXCR on the 5' RACE reads. The sample includes under 300,000 distinct CDR3 sequences, 6% to 8% of them seen just once. These data are taken from a study of T cells after yellow fever vaccination. Across the study: With SMART-Seq v4 Ultra Low Input, the fractions containing low cell numbers were prepared. Study-level points and caveats: Reappearance after the booster was seen for most primary-vaccination clones, at 95% to 97% CD4 and 75% to 90% CD8.

The clonotype originates from a man aged 25-40 years who received the YFV17D yellow fever vaccine. The sample was CD4+ T cells sorted from PBMCs, taken on the day of the yellow fever booster vaccination. The chain employs TRBV20-1 and TRBJ2-3; TRBD2 matches at 8 bases. CDR3 nucleotide sequence: TGCAGTGCTAGAGATGGGCGGGGGGCCTCTAGCACAGATACGCAGTATTTT. Translation gives CSARDGRGASSTDTQYF.